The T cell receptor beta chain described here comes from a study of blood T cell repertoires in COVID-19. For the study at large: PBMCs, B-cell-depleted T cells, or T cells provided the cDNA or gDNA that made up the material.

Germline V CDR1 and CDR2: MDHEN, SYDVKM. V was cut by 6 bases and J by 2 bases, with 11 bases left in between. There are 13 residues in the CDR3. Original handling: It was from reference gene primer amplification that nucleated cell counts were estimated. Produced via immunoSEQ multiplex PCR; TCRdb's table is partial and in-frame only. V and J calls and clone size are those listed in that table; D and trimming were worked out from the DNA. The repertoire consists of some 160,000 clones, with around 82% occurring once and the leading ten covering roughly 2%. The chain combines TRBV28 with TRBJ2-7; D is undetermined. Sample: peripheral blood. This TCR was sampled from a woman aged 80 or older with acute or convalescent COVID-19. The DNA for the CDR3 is TGTGCCAGCAGCGTCGTGCGTCCCTACGAGCAGTACTTC. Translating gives CASSVVRPYEQYF.